These 2 T cell receptor beta chains were sequenced from one sample in a study of blood T cell repertoires in COVID-19 (dated by TCRdb to the early 2020s). The library was produced with the immunoSEQ multiplex PCR assay. TCRdb limited this immuneACCESS table to in-frame rearrangements with V and J called. A share of clones is missing; checked studies link under half to unresolved V genes, and the rest is unexplained. Across this sample there are some 100,000 clones, with 88% seen only once. The ten largest account for roughly 4.6% of the sample. The sequencing input was peripheral blood. The receptors were sampled from a human donor in a cohort sampled during active COVID-19.

The chain has TRBV7-3 and TRBJ2-1; no definite D call. In germline, CDR1 is SGHTA, CDR2 FQGTGA. The V gene lost 1 base and the J gene lost 0 bases, with 10 bases spanning the gap. There are 16 residues in the CDR3. The CDR3 DNA reads as TGTGCCAGCAGCTTAAATCCCCCGTACTCCTACAATGAGCAGTTCTTC. Its translation is CASSLNPPYSYNEQFF.

The chain carries TRBV2 and TRBJ2-3, with 7 bases identical to TRBD1. V shed 5 bases and J 2 bases; nucleotides not matched to a gene: 7. CDR3 size: 15 residues. Germline V gene lookup returns CDR1 SNHLY and CDR2 FYNNEI. The CDR3 reads CASSRAGGFTDTQYF. CDR3 DNA sequence: TGTGCCAGCAGTAGGGCAGGGGGTTTCACAGATACGCAGTATTTT. Full variable domain (missing parts from reference TRBV2 and TRBJ2-3): EPEVTQTPSHQVTQMGQEVILRCVPISNHLYFYWYRQILGQKVEFLVSFYNNEISEKSEIFDDQFSVERPDGSNFTLKIRSTKLEDSAMYFCASSRAGGFTDTQYFGPGTRLTVL.